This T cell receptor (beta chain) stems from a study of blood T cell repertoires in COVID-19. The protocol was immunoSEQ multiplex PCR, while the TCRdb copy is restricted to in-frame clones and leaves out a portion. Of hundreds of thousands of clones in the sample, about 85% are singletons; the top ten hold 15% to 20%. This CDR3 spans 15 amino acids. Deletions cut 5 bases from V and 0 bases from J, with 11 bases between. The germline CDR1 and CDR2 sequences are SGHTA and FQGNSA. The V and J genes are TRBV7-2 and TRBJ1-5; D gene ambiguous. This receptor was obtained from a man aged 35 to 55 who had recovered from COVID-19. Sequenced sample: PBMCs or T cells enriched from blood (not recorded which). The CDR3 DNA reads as TGTGCCAGCAGCATGACGGGATATAGCAATCAGCCCCAGCATTTT. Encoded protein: CASSMTGYSNQPQHF.